This T cell receptor beta chain was identified during a study of blood T cell dynamics during melanoma immunotherapy. Points on this clone: Antigen specificity is unknown.

V lost 0 bases to trimming and J lost 4 bases; unmatched junction nucleotides: 4. This CDR3 has 15 amino acids. CDR1 LGHNA and CDR2 YNFKEQ come from the germline V gene. Findings of the study overall: A W3 rise in cfDNA rearrangement score marked disease control, not progression. It remained unknown if the driving T cell clones were melanoma-specific.

A fixed 40 ng of plasma cfDNA was loaded per sample. Measured with immunoSEQ multiplex PCR; TCRdb has only the in-frame clones, and not every one. The repertoire holds over 800 clones, with roughly nine tenths as singletons. As for time point: week 3, after first cycle of checkpoint inhibitor. Response was assessed by RECIST 1.1 at 12 weeks, except a couple of rapid progressors. The material sequenced was cell-free DNA from blood, taken from a patient treated with checkpoint blockade. The source of this sequence is a human donor with melanoma. V is TRBV4-2 and J is TRBJ2-7; 9 bases line up with TRBD1. CDR3: CASSQDTGGVYEQYF. Written as DNA, the CDR3 is TGTGCCAGCAGCCAAGACACAGGGGGCGTTTACGAGCAGTACTTC.